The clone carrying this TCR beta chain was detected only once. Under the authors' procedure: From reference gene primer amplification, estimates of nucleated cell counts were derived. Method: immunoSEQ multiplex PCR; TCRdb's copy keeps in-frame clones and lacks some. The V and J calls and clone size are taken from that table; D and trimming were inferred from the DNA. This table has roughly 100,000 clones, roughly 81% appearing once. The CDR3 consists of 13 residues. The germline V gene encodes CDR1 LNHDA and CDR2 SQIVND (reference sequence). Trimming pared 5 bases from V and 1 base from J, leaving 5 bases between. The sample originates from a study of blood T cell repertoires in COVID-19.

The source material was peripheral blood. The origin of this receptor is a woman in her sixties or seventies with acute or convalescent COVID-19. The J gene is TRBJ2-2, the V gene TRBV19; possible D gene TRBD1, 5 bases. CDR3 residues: CASSQGNTGELFF. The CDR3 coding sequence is TGTGCCAGTAGTCAGGGGAACACCGGGGAGCTGTTTTTT.